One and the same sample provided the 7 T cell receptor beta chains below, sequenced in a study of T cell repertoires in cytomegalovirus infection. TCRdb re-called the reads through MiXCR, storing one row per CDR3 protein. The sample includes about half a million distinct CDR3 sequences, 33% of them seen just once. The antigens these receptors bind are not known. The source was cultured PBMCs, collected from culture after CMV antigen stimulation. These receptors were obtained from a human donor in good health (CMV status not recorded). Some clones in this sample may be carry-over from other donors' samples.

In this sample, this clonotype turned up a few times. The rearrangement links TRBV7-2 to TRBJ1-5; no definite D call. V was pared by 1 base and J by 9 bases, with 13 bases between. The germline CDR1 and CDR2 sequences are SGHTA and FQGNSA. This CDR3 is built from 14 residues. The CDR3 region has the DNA TGTGCCAGCAGCTTAGGAGTGGGCCAACCGCCCCAGCATTTT. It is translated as CASSLGVGQPPQHF.

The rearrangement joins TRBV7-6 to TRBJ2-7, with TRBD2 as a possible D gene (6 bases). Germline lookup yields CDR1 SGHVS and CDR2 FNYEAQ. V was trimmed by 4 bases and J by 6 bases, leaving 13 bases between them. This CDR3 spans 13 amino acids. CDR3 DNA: TGTGCCAGCAGCTCAAATCTAGCGTCCGAGCAGTACTTC. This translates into CASSSNLASEQYF.

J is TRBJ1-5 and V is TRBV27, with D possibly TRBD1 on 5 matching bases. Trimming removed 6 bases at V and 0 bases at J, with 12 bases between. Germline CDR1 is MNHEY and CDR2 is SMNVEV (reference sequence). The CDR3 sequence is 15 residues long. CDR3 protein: CASRQGITSNQPQHF. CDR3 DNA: TGTGCCAGCAGGCAGGGTATCACTAGCAATCAGCCCCAGCATTTT.

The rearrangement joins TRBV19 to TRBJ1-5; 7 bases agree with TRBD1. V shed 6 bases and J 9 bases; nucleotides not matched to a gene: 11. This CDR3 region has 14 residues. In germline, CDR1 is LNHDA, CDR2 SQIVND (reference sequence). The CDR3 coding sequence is TGTGCCAGTAGCGTAACAGGGGCCGCGGCGCCCCAGCATTTT. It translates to CASSVTGAAAPQHF.

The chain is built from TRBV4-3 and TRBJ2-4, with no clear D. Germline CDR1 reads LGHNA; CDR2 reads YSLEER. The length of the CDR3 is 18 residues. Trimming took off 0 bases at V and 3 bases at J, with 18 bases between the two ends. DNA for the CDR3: TGCGCCAGCAGCCAAGATCGAATTGTCACATGGGTCAAAAACATTCAGTACTTC. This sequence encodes CASSQDRIVTWVKNIQYF.

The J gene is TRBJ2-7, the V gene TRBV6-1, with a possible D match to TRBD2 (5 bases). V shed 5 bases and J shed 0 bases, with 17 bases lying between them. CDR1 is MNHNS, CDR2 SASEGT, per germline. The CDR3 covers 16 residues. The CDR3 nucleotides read TGTGCCAGCAGTTATGAGGTTACTAGGAACTCCTACGAGCAGTACTTC. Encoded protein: CASSYEVTRNSYEQYF.

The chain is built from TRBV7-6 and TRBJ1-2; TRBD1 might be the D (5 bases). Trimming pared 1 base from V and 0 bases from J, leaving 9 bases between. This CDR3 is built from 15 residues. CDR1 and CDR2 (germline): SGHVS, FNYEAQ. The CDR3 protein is CASSLGDAPNYGYTF. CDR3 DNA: TGTGCCAGCAGCTTAGGGGACGCTCCTAACTATGGCTACACCTTC.